The clone carrying this TCR beta chain was counted once. The CDR3 sequence is 11 residues long. Trimming took 4 bases from V and 5 from J, leaving 4 bases between them. CDR1 and CDR2 from the germline V gene are MNHNY and SVGAGI (reference sequence). The data originate from a study of blood T cell repertoires in COVID-19. About the study: Whether acute or convalescent, the COVID-19 samples came from the United States, Italy and Spain. T cells, B-cell-depleted T cells, or PBMCs supplied cDNA or gDNA.

Authors' data handling: Quantification of nucleated cells was approximated via reference gene primer amplification. The protocol was immunoSEQ multiplex PCR, while the TCRdb copy is restricted to in-frame clones and leaves out a portion. D and trimming were read from the DNA, whereas the V and J calls and clone size are those reported in that table. The sample shows about 200,000 clones, 70% to 90% of them seen only once. The chain links TRBV6-6 to TRBJ2-3; D not resolved. This receptor was identified in a man aged 45 to 65 with acute or convalescent COVID-19. The sample was peripheral blood. Written as DNA, the CDR3 is TGTGCCAGCAGTTCGAGAGATACGCAGTATTTT. Protein product: CASSSRDTQYF.